This note documents a single T cell receptor (beta chain) sequence. Its cognate antigen is unknown. PCR used 60 Vbeta primers and 13 Jbeta primers. Per the original methods: In a later analysis, of around 85 million unique beta chains, approximately 10 million appeared in at least two donors. This table comes from immunoSEQ multiplex PCR, and its TCRdb copy is limited to in-frame clones, with some not included. V, J and clone size are those of that table, while D and trimming were read from the DNA. The record lists 150,000 or so clones, of which the ten most abundant hold 1.5% to 2%. These data originate in a study of cytomegalovirus exposure and HLA in healthy donors. Study-wide results and caveats: Analyses of presence and absence presupposed an approximately uniform sequencing depth across donors. Later analysis showed TCR association rates varying by HLA locus, highest for DRB1 and lowest for HLA-C. Among the most significant clusters, several appeared linked to common viral pathogens in a later analysis.

Germline CDR1 and CDR2: KGHSH and LQKENI. V dropped 5 bases and J dropped 6; count of bases not matched to a gene: 6. The CDR3 totals 15 residues. The chain is built from TRBV18 and TRBJ1-5; TRBD1 aligns across 11 bases. Material for sequencing was PBMCs. The TCR sequence derives from a man aged 18 to 30 in good health and CMV-seronegative. CDR3 loop: CASSSGQGAGQPQHF. CDR3 sequence (DNA): TGTGCCAGCTCATCAGGACAGGGGGCGGGTCAGCCCCAGCATTTT.